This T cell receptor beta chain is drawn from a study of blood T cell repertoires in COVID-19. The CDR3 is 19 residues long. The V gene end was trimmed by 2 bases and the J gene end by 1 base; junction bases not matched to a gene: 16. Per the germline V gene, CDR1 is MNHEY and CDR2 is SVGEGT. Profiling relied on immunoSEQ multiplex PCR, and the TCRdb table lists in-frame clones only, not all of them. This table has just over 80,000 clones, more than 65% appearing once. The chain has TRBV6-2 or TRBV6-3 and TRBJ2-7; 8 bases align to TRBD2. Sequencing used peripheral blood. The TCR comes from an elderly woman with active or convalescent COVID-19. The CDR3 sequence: CASSYKPGLLAELSYEQYF. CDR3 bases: TGTGCCAGCAGTTACAAGCCAGGGCTACTAGCGGAACTATCCTACGAGCAGTACTTC.